These 28 T cell receptor beta chains were all obtained from the same sample, sequenced in a study of blood T cell repertoires in COVID-19. Data came from immunoSEQ multiplex PCR; TCRdb stores just in-frame clones and leaves some out. Of 55,000 to 75,000 clones detected, roughly 80% appear once; the ten largest clones hold 15% to 20%. The source material was peripheral blood. These receptors were taken from a man aged 70 or older who had recovered from COVID-19.

The chain couples TRBV6-2 or TRBV6-3 to TRBJ1-5; D not certain. The CDR3 extends over 13 amino acids. The V end was cut by 4 bases, the J end by 3 bases, with 7 bases between. Germline values: CDR1 MNHEY, CDR2 SVGEGT. DNA for the CDR3: TGTGCCAGCAGTTGGGAGGACAATCAGCCCCAGCATTTT. Its protein product is CASSWEDNQPQHF.

This chain connects TRBV5-6 to TRBJ1-6; 8 positions agree with TRBD1. Germline loops: CDR1 SGHDT, CDR2 YYEEEE. Losses at the gene ends were 0 bases for V and 5 bases for J; bases not matched to a gene: 7. This CDR3 contains 17 residues. Written as DNA, the CDR3 is TGTGCCAGCAGCTTGGCTCAGGGGACAGGAGATAATTCACCCCTCCACTTT. Amino acid sequence: CASSLAQGTGDNSPLHF.

The rearrangement uses TRBV7-2 and TRBJ2-7, with 10 bases fitting TRBD1. Germline V gene lookup returns CDR1 SGHTA and CDR2 FQGNSA. V gave up 6 bases and J gave up 6 bases; unmatched junction bases: 5. The CDR3 contains 13 residues. CDR3 amino acids: CASSGDRGREQYF. The CDR3 DNA reads TGTGCCAGCAGTGGAGACAGGGGGCGCGAGCAGTACTTC.

This clone was picked up a small number of times. The chain employs TRBV6-2 or TRBV6-3 and TRBJ2-5, with D perhaps matching TRBD2 (5 bases). Trimming took 5 bases from V and 2 from J, leaving 30 bases between them. This CDR3 has 20 residues. CDR1 and CDR2 (germline): MNHEY, SVGEGT. DNA for the CDR3: TGTGCCAGCAGTCGGGCGGGCGCCCCCGAGTCCCGGGTGACTCAAGAGACCCAGTACTTC. Its protein product is CASSRAGAPESRVTQETQYF.

This clone was observed a handful of times. The rearrangement links TRBV7-2 to TRBJ1-5, with TRBD1 matching over 10 bases. This CDR3 contains 14 residues. Trimming removed 5 bases from V and 6 bases from J; junction bases left unmatched: 4. Per the germline V gene, CDR1 is SGHTA and CDR2 is FQGNSA. This CDR3 reads CASSLDRGTQPQHF. The CDR3 nucleotides are TGTGCCAGCAGCCTGGACAGGGGGACTCAGCCCCAGCATTTT.

This chain links TRBV7-2 with TRBJ1-1; no clear D gene. Between the trimmed V and J ends, which lost 1 base and 1 base, there was a span of 7 bases. CDR3 length equals 14 residues. CDR1 is SGHTA, CDR2 FQGNSA, per germline. The CDR3 loop reads CASSLGGENTEAFF. CDR3 bases: TGTGCCAGCAGCTTAGGAGGCGAGAACACTGAAGCTTTCTTT.

This chain connects TRBV30 to TRBJ2-7; tentative D call: TRBD2 (6 bases). This CDR3 spans 14 amino acids. V was pared by 2 bases and J by 1 base, with 12 bases between. CDR1 GTSNPN and CDR2 SVGIG come from the germline V gene (reference sequence). DNA of the CDR3: TGTGCCTGGAGTCGGGGCGGGACTTCCTACGAGCAGTACTTC. This sequence encodes CAWSRGGTSYEQYF.

J is TRBJ1-5 and V is TRBV7-9, with 7 bases aligning to TRBD1. Germline V gene data show CDR1 as SEHNR and CDR2 as FQNEAQ (reference sequence). V gave up 6 bases and J gave up 0 bases; unmatched junction bases: 17. The CDR3 is 19 amino acids. The CDR3 DNA follows: TGTGCCAGCAGTCACCGCCACAGGGGACAGCTTTATAGCAATCAGCCCCAGCATTTT. Translating it yields CASSHRHRGQLYSNQPQHF. The full variable domain, completed using reference TRBV7-9 and TRBJ1-5, is DTGVSQNPRHKITKRGQNVTFRCDPISEHNRLYWYRQTLGQGPEFLTYFQNEAQLEKSRLLSDRFSAERPKGSFSTLEIQRTEQGDSAMYLCASSHRHRGQLYSNQPQHFGDGTRLSIL.

At least ten counts were recorded for this clone. The CDR3 nucleotides read TGTGCCAGCAGCTCCGGGACAGGCAATTCACCCCTCCACTTT. This encodes CASSSGTGNSPLHF. This chain joins TRBV25-1 and TRBJ1-6, with TRBD1 identical over 8 bases. Germline V gene data show CDR1 as MGHDK and CDR2 as SYGVNS. The length of the CDR3 is 14 residues. After removal of 6 bases from V and 7 bases from J, the junction contained 5 bases not matched to a gene.

The genes are TRBV28 and TRBJ1-5, with D tentatively TRBD1 (6 bases). CDR3 length: 15 residues. Germline V gene lookup returns CDR1 MDHEN and CDR2 SYDVKM. The V and J ends lost 5 bases and 4 bases respectively, with 15 bases between them. CDR3: CASSLPGTQNQPQHF. The CDR3 nucleotides are TGTGCCAGCAGTCTCCCAGGGACACAGAATCAGCCCCAGCATTTT. The full variable domain, with the rest looked up from reference TRBV28 and TRBJ1-5, is DVKVTQSSRYLVKRTGEKVFLECVQDMDHENMFWYRQDPGLGLRLIYFSYDVKMKEKGDIPEGYSVSREKKERFSLILESASTNQTSMYLCASSLPGTQNQPQHFGDGTRLSIL.

The chain couples TRBV19 to TRBJ2-4, with D possibly being TRBD1 (6 bases). The germline V and J ends were trimmed by 1 base and 4 bases, with 14 bases remaining between them. The CDR3 extends over 16 amino acids. Germline assignment: CDR1 LNHDA and CDR2 SQIVND (reference sequence). CDR3 DNA: TGTGCCAGTAGTATAGTAGGGGCCAGGGGAAAAAACATTCAGTACTTC. Amino acid sequence: CASSIVGARGKNIQYF.

The rearrangement joins TRBV3-1 (or the pseudogene TRBV3-2) to TRBJ2-7; weak D call: TRBD1 (5 bases). Germline V gives CDR1 LGHDT, CDR2 YNNKEL (reference sequence). The CDR3 has 14 residues. The V and J ends lost 3 bases and 2 bases respectively, with 11 bases between them. DNA of the CDR3: TGTGCCAGCAGCCAGACAGTACTACCCTACGAGCAGTACTTC. Translation gives CASSQTVLPYEQYF.

The chain employs TRBV18 and TRBJ2-7, with 9 nucleotides matching TRBD1. CDR1 and CDR2 (germline): KGHSH, LQKENI. CDR3 length equals 13 residues. After removal of 5 bases from V and 6 bases from J, the junction contained 5 bases not matched to a gene. The CDR3 DNA reads TGTGCCAGCTCAGAGGGACAGGGCGGCGAGCAGTACTTC. Translating it yields CASSEGQGGEQYF.

This chain connects TRBV3-1 (or the pseudogene TRBV3-2) to TRBJ2-7; weak D call: TRBD1 (6 bases). This CDR3 has 14 amino acids. Germline lookup yields CDR1 LGHDT and CDR2 YNNKEL (reference sequence). V was pared by 1 base and J by 2 bases, with 9 bases between. CDR3 sequence: CASSQAPGAYEQYF. The CDR3 coding sequence is TGTGCCAGCAGCCAAGCTCCAGGGGCCTACGAGCAGTACTTC.

V usage is TRBV28 and J usage is TRBJ1-1, with D hard to call. The V gene lost 3 bases and the J gene lost 5 bases, with 13 bases spanning the gap. CDR3 length: 14 residues. The germline CDR1 and CDR2 sequences are MDHEN and SYDVKM. The CDR3 sequence: CASSFPSSGTEAFF. The CDR3 DNA reads as TGTGCCAGCAGTTTCCCAAGCTCCGGGACTGAAGCTTTCTTT.

This clone was counted once. The chain employs TRBV6-1 and TRBJ1-2; the match to TRBD1 covers 7 bases. Losses at the gene ends were 2 bases for V and 2 bases for J; bases not matched to a gene: 5. Germline values: CDR1 MNHNS, CDR2 SASEGT. CDR3 length: 15 amino acids. Here the CDR3 DNA reads TGTGCCAGCAGTGAAAATATAGGGGGCAACTATGGCTACACCTTC. Translating gives CASSENIGGNYGYTF.

The chain has TRBV5-1 and TRBJ2-2; D is undetermined. The CDR3 is made up of 14 amino acids. CDR1 and CDR2 (germline): SGHRS, YFSETQ. Deletions cut 1 base from V and 5 bases from J, with 9 bases between. In DNA, the CDR3 is TGCGCCAGCAGCTTGTACAGTCTAACCGGGGAGCTGTTTTTT. Amino acid sequence: CASSLYSLTGELFF.

The CDR3 nucleotides read TGTGCCAGCAGCTTTCCGGGACTAGCGGCTCAAGAGACCCAGTACTTC. Protein product: CASSFPGLAAQETQYF. The gene calls are TRBV11-3 and TRBJ2-5, with 11 bases matching TRBD2. The CDR3 consists of 16 residues. Germline CDR1 reads SGHNT; CDR2 reads YENEEA. Trimming cost V 3 bases and J 2 bases; bases outside gene matches: 5.

The chain joins TRBV29-1 to TRBJ2-6; D call uncertain. This CDR3 contains 12 residues. V dropped 6 bases and J dropped 2 bases, with 5 bases sitting between them. In germline, CDR1 is SQVTM, CDR2 ANQGSEA. CDR3 nucleotides: TGCAGCGTGCAGGCTGGGGCCAACGTCCTGACTTTC. This encodes CSVQAGANVLTF.

This clone was detected only a few times. Written as DNA, the CDR3 is TGTGCCAGTACCCCTTCGCGCTCTGGAAACACCATATATTTT. Protein product: CASTPSRSGNTIYF. The chain joins TRBV19 to TRBJ1-3; D is unresolved. CDR1 LNHDA and CDR2 SQIVND come from the germline V gene (reference sequence). V gave up 7 bases and J gave up 0 bases, with 10 bases separating them. The CDR3 has 14 amino acids.

This chain joins TRBV4-3 and TRBJ1-5; D unresolved. CDR1 is LGHNA and CDR2 is YSLEER in the germline V gene. Trimming pared 0 bases from V and 1 base from J, leaving 7 bases between. The CDR3 totals 15 residues. CDR3 nucleotide sequence: TGCGCCAGCAGCCAAGAGGACTCAAGCAATCAGCCCCAGCATTTT. It translates to CASSQEDSSNQPQHF.

This chain uses TRBV4-1 with TRBJ1-2; D is unresolved. The CDR3 runs 21 residues. Trimming stripped 0 bases from V and 5 bases from J, with 31 bases between. Germline values: CDR1 MGHRA, CDR2 YSYEKL. CDR3 protein: CASSQDSIKETTGTPGYGYTF. In nucleotides, the CDR3 is TGCGCCAGCAGCCAAGATTCGATTAAAGAAACGACGGGAACCCCGGGATATGGCTACACCTTC.

The CDR3 bases are TGTGCCAGCAAGGAGGCGGGTGTCGTCCAAGAGACCCAGTACTTC. Translation: CASKEAGVVQETQYF. This sequence joins TRBV6-5 and TRBJ2-5, with D perhaps matching TRBD2 (5 bases). V gave up 7 bases and J gave up 1 base, with 16 bases separating them. There are 15 residues in the CDR3. Per germline, CDR1 MNHEY and CDR2 SVGAGI.

This rearrangement joins TRBV2 to TRBJ2-2; tentative D call: TRBD2 (5 bases). Looked up from germline, CDR1 is SNHLY and CDR2 is FYNNEI. Trimming shortened V by 10 bases and J by 4 bases, and 13 bases separated the two germline ends. The CDR3 extends over 13 amino acids. As DNA, the CDR3 is TGTGCCAAAAAGGGAGTGCCCACCGGGGAGCTGTTTTTT. As protein: CAKKGVPTGELFF. Variable domain in full (rest from reference TRBV2 and TRBJ2-2): EPEVTQTPSHQVTQMGQEVILRCVPISNHLYFYWYRQILGQKVEFLVSFYNNEISEKSEIFDDQFSVERPDGSNFTLKIRSTKLEDSAMYFCAKKGVPTGELFFGEGSRLTVL.

The chain employs TRBV2 and TRBJ2-1; TRBD1 matches at 10 bases. The J segment lost 6 bases and the V segment lost 6 bases, leaving 11 bases of the junction unmatched. The CDR3 has 16 amino acids. From germline, CDR1 is SNHLY and CDR2 FYNNEI. In nucleotides, the CDR3 is TGTGCCAGCAGGCCAGACAGGGGGCGCCTGATCAATGAGCAGTTCTTC. Translating gives CASRPDRGRLINEQFF.

V usage is TRBV5-1 and J usage is TRBJ2-1; 8 bases are shared with TRBD2. CDR1 is SGHRS and CDR2 is YFSETQ in the germline V gene. Germline trimming cut 0 bases from V and 6 bases from J; bases unmatched to any gene: 11. The CDR3 contains 17 residues. CDR3: CASSLAGTGGPINEQFF. CDR3 DNA: TGCGCCAGCAGCTTGGCCGGAACGGGGGGGCCTATCAATGAGCAGTTCTTC.

A single count supports this clone. The gene calls are TRBV5-1 and TRBJ1-1; maybe TRBD1 (6 bases). The ends were cut back, 2 bases at V and 6 bases at J, with 8 bases in the middle. CDR3 length: 12 residues. The V gene's germline CDR1 is SGHRS and CDR2 YFSETQ. This CDR3 is CASSLTGSEAFF. CDR3 nucleotides: TGCGCCAGCAGCTTAACAGGGTCTGAAGCTTTCTTT.

This clone occurred a few times. The gene calls are TRBV7-2 and TRBJ1-2; maybe TRBD1 (5 bases). V was cut by 3 bases and J by 2 bases, with 10 bases left in between. The CDR3 consists of 14 residues. Germline assignment: CDR1 SGHTA and CDR2 FQGNSA. The DNA of the CDR3 is TGTGCCAGCAGCTTGGGGCCAGGGAACTATGGCTACACCTTC. Protein sequence: CASSLGPGNYGYTF.